This entry describes one T cell receptor (beta chain). These data come from a study of blood T cell repertoires in COVID-19. Study-level information: Material from acute and convalescent COVID-19 was sourced from the United States, Italy and Spain. T cells, B-cell-depleted T cells, or PBMCs provided the cDNA or gDNA that served as material.

This CDR3 is 14 amino acids long. The V end was cut by 0 bases, the J end by 8 bases, with 13 bases between. Germline assignment: CDR1 LNHNV and CDR2 YYDKDF (reference sequence). In the source study's methods: For nucleated cells, counts were estimated from reference gene primer amplification. Generated by immunoSEQ multiplex PCR, the TCRdb table keeps only in-frame clones and is missing some. V, J and clone size are those of that table, while D and trimming were read from the DNA. The data show roughly 30,000 clones, with around 72% seen just once and roughly 20% held by the top ten. This TCR was sampled from a boy aged 2 to 10 with active or convalescent COVID-19. Sequencing used peripheral blood. The V and J genes are TRBV15 and TRBJ1-2; D not certain. CDR3 protein: CATSRDLESRGYTF. The CDR3 DNA follows: TGTGCCACCAGCAGAGATCTGGAGTCTAGGGGCTACACCTTC.